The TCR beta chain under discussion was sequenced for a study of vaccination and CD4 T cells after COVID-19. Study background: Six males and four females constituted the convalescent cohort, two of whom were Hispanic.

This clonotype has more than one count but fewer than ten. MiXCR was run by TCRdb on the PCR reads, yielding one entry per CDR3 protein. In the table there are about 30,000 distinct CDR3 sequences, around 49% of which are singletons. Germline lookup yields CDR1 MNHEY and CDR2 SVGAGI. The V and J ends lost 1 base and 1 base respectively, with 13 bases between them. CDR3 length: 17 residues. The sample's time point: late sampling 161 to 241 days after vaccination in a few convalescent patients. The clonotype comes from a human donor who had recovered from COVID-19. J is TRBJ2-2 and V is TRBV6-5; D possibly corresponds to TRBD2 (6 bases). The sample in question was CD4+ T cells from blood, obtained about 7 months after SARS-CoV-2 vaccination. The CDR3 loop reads CASSYFYAGRNTGELFF. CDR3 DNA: TGTGCCAGCAGTTACTTCTACGCGGGAAGGAACACCGGGGAGCTGTTTTTT.